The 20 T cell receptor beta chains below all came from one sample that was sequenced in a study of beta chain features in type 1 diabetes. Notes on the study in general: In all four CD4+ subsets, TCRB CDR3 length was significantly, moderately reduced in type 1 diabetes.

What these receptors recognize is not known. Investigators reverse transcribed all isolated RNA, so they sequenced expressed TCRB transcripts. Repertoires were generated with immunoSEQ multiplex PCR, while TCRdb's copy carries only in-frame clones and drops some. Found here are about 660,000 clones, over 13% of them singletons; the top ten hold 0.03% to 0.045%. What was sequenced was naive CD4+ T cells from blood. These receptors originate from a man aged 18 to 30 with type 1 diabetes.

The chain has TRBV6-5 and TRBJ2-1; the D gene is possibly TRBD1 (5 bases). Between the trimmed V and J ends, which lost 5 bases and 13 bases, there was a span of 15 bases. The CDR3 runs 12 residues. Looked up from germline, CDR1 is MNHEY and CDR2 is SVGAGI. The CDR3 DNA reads TGTGCCAGCAGTAGGGGCGCCGCGAATCAGTTCTTC. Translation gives CASSRGAANQFF.

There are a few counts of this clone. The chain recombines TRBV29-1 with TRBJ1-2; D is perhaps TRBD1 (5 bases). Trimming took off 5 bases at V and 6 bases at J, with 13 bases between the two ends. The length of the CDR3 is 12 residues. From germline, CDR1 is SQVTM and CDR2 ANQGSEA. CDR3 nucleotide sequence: TGCAGCGTTCACAATCCGGGGGATGGCTACACCTTC. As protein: CSVHNPGDGYTF. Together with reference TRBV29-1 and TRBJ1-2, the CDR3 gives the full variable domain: SAVISQKPSRDICQRGTSLTIQCQVDSQVTMMFWYRQQPGQSLTLIATANQGSEATYESGFVIDKFPISRPNLTFSTLTVSNMSPEDSSIYLCSVHNPGDGYTFGSGTRLTVV.

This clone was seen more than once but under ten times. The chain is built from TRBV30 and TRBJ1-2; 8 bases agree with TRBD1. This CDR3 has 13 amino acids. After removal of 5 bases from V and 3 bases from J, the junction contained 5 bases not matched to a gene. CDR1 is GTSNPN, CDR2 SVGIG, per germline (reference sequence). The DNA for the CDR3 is TGTGCCTGGGGGAACAGGGGGGACTATGGCTACACCTTC. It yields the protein CAWGNRGDYGYTF. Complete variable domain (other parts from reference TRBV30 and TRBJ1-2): SQTIHQWPATLVQPVGSPLSLECTVEGTSNPNLYWYRQAAGRGLQLLFYSVGIGQISSEVPQNLSASRPQDRQFILSSKKLLLSDSGFYLCAWGNRGDYGYTFGSGTRLTVV.

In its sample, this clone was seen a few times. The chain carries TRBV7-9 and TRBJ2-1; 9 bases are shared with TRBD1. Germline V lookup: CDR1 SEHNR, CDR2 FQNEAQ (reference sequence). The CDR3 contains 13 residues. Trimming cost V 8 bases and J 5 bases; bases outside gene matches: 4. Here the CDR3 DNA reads TGTGCCAGCGACTGGACAGGGGACAATGAGCAGTTCTTC. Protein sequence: CASDWTGDNEQFF.

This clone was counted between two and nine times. The CDR3 loop reads CASSPRVNTGELFF. The CDR3 DNA reads as TGTGCCAGCAGCCCCAGGGTCAACACCGGGGAGCTGTTTTTT. The J gene is TRBJ2-2, the V gene TRBV7-9; TRBD1 might be the D (5 bases). The CDR3 runs 14 residues. V was pared by 5 bases and J by 2 bases, with 9 bases between. Germline V gene data show CDR1 as SEHNR and CDR2 as FQNEAQ (reference sequence).

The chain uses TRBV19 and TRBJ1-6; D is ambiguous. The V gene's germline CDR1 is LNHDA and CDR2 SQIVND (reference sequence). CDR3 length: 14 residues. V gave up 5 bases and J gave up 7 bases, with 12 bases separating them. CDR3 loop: CASSVSRANSPLHF. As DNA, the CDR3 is TGTGCCAGTAGTGTATCCAGAGCGAATTCACCCCTCCACTTT. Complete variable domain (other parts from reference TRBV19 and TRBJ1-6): DGGITQSPKYLFRKEGQNVTLSCEQNLNHDAMYWYRQDPGQGLRLIYYSQIVNDFQKGDIAEGYSVSREKKESFPLTVTSAQKNPTAFYLCASSVSRANSPLHFGNGTRLTVT.

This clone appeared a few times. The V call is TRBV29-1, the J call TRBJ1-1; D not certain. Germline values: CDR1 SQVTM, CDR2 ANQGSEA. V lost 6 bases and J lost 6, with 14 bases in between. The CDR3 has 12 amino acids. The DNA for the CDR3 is TGCAGCGTCGGGGAGAATGGCGCTGAAGCTTTCTTT. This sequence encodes CSVGENGAEAFF.

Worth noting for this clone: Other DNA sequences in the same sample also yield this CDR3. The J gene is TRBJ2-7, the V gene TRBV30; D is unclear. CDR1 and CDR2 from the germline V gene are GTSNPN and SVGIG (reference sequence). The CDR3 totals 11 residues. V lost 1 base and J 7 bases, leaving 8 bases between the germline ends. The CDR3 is CAWSGPGEQYF. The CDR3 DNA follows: TGTGCCTGGAGTGGCCCCGGGGAGCAGTACTTC. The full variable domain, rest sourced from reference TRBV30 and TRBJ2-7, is SQTIHQWPATLVQPVGSPLSLECTVEGTSNPNLYWYRQAAGRGLQLLFYSVGIGQISSEVPQNLSASRPQDRQFILSSKKLLLSDSGFYLCAWSGPGEQYFGPGTRLTVT.

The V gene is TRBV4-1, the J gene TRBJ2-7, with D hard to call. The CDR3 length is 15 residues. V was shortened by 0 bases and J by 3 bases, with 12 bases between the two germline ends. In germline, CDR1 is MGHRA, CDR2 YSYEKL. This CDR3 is CASSQDLSAYYEQYF. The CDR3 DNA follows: TGCGCCAGCAGCCAAGATCTGTCGGCCTACTACGAGCAGTACTTC.

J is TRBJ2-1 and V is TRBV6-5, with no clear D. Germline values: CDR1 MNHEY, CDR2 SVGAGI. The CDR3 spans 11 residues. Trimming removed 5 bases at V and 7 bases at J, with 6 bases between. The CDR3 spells CASSKGNEQFF. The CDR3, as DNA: TGTGCCAGCAGTAAAGGGAATGAGCAGTTCTTC.

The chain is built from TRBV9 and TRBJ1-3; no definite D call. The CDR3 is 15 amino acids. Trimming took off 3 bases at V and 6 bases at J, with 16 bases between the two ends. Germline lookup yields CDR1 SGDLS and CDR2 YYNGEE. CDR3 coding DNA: TGTGCCAGCAGCGCCGGGTGGACGGCGGAAAACACCATATATTTT. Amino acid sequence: CASSAGWTAENTIYF.

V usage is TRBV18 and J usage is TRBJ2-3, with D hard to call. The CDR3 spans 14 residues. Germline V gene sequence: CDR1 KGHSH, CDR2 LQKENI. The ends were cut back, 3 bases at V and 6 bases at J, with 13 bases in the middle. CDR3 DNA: TGTGCCAGCTCACCGAGCCAAGGTGCGGATACGCAGTATTTT. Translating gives CASSPSQGADTQYF.

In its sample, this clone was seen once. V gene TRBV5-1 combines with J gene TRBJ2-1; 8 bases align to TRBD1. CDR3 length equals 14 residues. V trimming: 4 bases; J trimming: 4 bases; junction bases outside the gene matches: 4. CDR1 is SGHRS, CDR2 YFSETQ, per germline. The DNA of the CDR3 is TGCGCCAGCAGCCCGGACAGGGCTTACAATGAGCAGTTCTTC. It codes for CASSPDRAYNEQFF.

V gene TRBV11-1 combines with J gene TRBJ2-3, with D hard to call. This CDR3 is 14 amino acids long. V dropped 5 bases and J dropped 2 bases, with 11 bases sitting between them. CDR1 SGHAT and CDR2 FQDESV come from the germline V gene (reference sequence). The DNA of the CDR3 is TGTGCCAGCAGCCAAGGGCCCACCACAGATACGCAGTATTTT. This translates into CASSQGPTTDTQYF.

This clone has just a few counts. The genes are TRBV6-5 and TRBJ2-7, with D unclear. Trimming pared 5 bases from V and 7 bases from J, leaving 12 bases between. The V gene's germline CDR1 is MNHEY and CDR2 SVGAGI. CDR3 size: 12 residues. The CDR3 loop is CASSGLVGEQYF. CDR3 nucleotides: TGTGCCAGCAGTGGTTTGGTAGGAGAGCAGTACTTC.

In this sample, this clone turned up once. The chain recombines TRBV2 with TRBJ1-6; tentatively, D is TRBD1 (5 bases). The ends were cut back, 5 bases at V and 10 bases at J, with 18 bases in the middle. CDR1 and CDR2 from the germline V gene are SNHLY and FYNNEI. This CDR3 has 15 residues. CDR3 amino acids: CASSYARDHESPLHF. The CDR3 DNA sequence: TGTGCCAGCAGTTACGCCCGGGACCATGAATCACCCCTCCACTTT.

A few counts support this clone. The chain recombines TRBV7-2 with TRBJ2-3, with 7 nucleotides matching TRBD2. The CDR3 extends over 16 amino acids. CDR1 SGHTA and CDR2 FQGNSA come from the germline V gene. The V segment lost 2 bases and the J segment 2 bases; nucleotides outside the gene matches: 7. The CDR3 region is CASSLRSAGTTDTQYF. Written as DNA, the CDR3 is TGTGCCAGCAGCTTAAGGTCAGCGGGGACCACAGATACGCAGTATTTT.

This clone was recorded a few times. Here the CDR3 reads CASSVDRGHEQYF. Here the CDR3 DNA reads TGTGCCAGCAGCGTGGACAGGGGCCACGAGCAGTACTTC. V is TRBV9 and J is TRBJ2-7, with 9 bases aligning to TRBD1. CDR3 length: 13 amino acids. Trimming removed 2 bases from V and 5 bases from J; junction bases left unmatched: 2. Germline CDR1 and CDR2: SGDLS and YYNGEE.

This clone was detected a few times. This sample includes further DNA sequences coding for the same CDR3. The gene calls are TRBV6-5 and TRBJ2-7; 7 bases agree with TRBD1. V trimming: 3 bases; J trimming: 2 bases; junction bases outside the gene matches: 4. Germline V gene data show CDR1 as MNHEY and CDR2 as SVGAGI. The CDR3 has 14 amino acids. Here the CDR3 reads CASSYLDRAYEQYF. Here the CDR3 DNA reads TGTGCCAGCAGTTATCTCGACAGGGCCTACGAGCAGTACTTC.

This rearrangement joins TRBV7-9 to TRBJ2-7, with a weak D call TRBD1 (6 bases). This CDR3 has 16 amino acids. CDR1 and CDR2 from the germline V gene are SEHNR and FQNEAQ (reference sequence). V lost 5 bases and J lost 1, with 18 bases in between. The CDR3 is CASSTGTLSDSYEQYF. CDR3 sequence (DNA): TGTGCCAGCAGCACAGGGACACTCTCCGATTCCTACGAGCAGTACTTC.